Below, 6 T cell receptor beta chains from the same sample are listed, as sequenced in a study of T-cell reconstitution after alpha-beta-depleted transplantation in children. Unique molecular identifiers were used to barcode this TCRbeta library. MiXCR, applied by TCRdb to the PCR reads, yields one record per CDR3 protein. This sample yields 450,000 to 550,000 distinct CDR3 sequences, of which about an eighth are seen a single time; around 13% belongs to the top ten. The sequenced sample was PBMCs, mostly from graft donor cells, obtained 180 days after TCRalphabeta/CD19-depleted stem cell transplant. All receptors come from a female patient aged 2 to 10 who had a stem cell transplant for aplastic anemia, so the T cells may come from the graft donor.

The chain links TRBV9 to TRBJ2-1; 12 bases match TRBD2. Germline V gene data show CDR1 as SGDLS and CDR2 as YYNGEE. The CDR3 sequence is 20 residues long. With V trimmed by 3 bases and J by 1 base, 14 bases remained unmatched. In DNA, the CDR3 is TGTGCCAGCAGCGCGCCACGATCTAGCGGGAGGGCCTGGTCCTACAATGAGCAGTTCTTC. Translating it yields CASSAPRSSGRAWSYNEQFF.

The rearrangement joins TRBV4-3 to TRBJ1-2, with D unresolved. The CDR3 is 16 amino acids. The V gene's germline CDR1 is LGHNA and CDR2 YSLEER. The V end lost 0 bases, the J end lost 2 bases, and 13 bases lay between the germline ends. The CDR3 DNA reads as TGCGCCAGCAGCCAAGAGGCCAGAATTAACAACTATGGCTACACCTTC. It translates to CASSQEARINNYGYTF.

At least ten counts were recorded for this clonotype. The chain combines TRBV24-1 with TRBJ2-3; 8 bases line up with TRBD1. Unmatched junction bases numbered 3, after V lost 4 bases and J lost 1 base. The germline CDR1 and CDR2 sequences are KGHDR and SFDVKD. The CDR3 spans 15 residues. CDR3 loop: CATSEQGAGTDTQYF. The CDR3 region has the DNA TGTGCCACCAGTGAGCAGGGGGCCGGCACAGATACGCAGTATTTT.

The chain uses TRBV3-1 and TRBJ1-2, with TRBD1 matching over 10 bases. Germline CDR1 is LGHDT and CDR2 is YNNKEL (reference sequence). Trimming took 4 bases from V and 4 from J; bases not matched to a gene: 3. This CDR3 comprises 14 residues. CDR3 nucleotides: TGTGCCAGCAGCCGACAGGGGGCGACCTATGGCTACACCTTC. This encodes CASSRQGATYGYTF.

This clonotype was seen repeatedly, ten times or more. The chain employs TRBV10-3 and TRBJ2-1; D unresolved. The CDR3 consists of 15 residues. The V end lost 8 bases, the J end lost 4 bases, and 18 bases lay between the germline ends. Germline-derived CDR1 and CDR2 are ENHRY and SYGVKD. The CDR3 DNA follows: TGTGCCATCGCGATTGTAAGGCCCTTATACAATGAGCAGTTCTTC. Its translation is CAIAIVRPLYNEQFF.

There are a few counts of this clonotype. V and J are TRBV24-1 and TRBJ2-2; a possible D gene is TRBD2 (5 bases). Trimming stripped 9 bases from V and 10 bases from J, with 11 bases between. The CDR3 loop spans 11 amino acids. Germline CDR1 reads KGHDR; CDR2 reads SFDVKD. The CDR3: CATGAAAELFF. The CDR3 DNA reads as TGTGCCACCGGAGCGGCAGCGGAGCTGTTTTTT.